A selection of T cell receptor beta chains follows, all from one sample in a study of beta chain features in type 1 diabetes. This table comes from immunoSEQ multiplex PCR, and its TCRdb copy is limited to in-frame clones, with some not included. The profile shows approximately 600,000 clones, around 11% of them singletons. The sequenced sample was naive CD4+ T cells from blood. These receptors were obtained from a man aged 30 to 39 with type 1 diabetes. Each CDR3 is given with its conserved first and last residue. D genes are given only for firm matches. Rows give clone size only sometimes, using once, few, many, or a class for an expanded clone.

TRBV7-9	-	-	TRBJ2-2	CASSFVTGELFF	TGTGCCAGCAGCTTTGTCACCGGGGAGCTGTTTTTT
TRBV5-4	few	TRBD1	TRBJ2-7	CASSLAQQGSYEQYF	TGTGCCAGCAGCTTGGCCCAACAGGGGAGCTACGAGCAGTACTTC
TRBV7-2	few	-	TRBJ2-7	CASTYGGPYEQYF	TGTGCCAGCACGTACGGGGGGCCCTACGAGCAGTACTTC
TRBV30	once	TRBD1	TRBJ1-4	CAWSVTGVSEKLFF	TGTGCCTGGAGTGTGACAGGGGTGTCAGAAAAACTGTTTTTT
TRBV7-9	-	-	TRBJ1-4	CASSSGQINEKLFF	TGTGCCAGCAGCTCAGGACAGATTAATGAAAAACTGTTTTTT
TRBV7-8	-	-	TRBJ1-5	CASSLGTRQGPQHF	TGTGCCAGCAGCCTCGGGACACGGCAAGGGCCCCAGCATTTT
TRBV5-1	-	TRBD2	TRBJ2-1	CASSWTSGGPRSYNEQFF	TGCGCCAGCAGCTGGACTAGCGGGGGGCCCCGCTCCTACAATGAGCAGTTCTTC
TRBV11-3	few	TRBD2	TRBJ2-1	CASSFAGTTDNEQFF	TGTGCCAGCAGCTTTGCCGGGACTACCGACAATGAGCAGTTCTTC
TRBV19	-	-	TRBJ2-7	CASSIQAHEQYF	TGTGCCAGTAGTATACAGGCCCACGAGCAGTACTTC
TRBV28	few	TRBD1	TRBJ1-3	CASTLDRGSGNTIYF	TGTGCCAGCACCCTAGACAGGGGCTCTGGAAACACCATATATTTT
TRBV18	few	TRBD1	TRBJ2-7	CASSPNRGLEEQYF	TGTGCCAGCTCCCCTAACAGGGGGCTGGAGGAGCAGTACTTC
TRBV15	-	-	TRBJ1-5	CATSQGYGQPQHF	TGTGCCACCAGCCAGGGTTACGGTCAGCCCCAGCATTTT
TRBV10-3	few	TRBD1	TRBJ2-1	CAISGRWTQGAIYEQFF	TGTGCCATCAGTGGACGATGGACGCAGGGGGCGATTTATGAGCAGTTCTTC
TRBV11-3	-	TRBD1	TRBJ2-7	CASSPHWTGNLFEQYF	TGTGCCAGCAGCCCGCACTGGACAGGGAATCTCTTCGAGCAGTACTTC
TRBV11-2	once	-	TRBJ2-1	CASSPNRDTNEQFF	TGTGCCAGCAGCCCGAACCGGGACACCAATGAGCAGTTCTTC
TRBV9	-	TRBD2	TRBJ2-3	CASSVSGGANTQYF	TGTGCCAGCAGCGTTAGCGGGGGGGCGAATACGCAGTATTTT
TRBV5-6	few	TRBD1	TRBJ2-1	CASTVGTGGAWYNEQFF	TGTGCCAGCACCGTAGGGACAGGGGGCGCGTGGTACAATGAGCAGTTCTTC
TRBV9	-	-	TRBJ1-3	CASSQTFAGNTIYF	TGTGCCAGCAGCCAGACATTCGCTGGAAACACCATATATTTT
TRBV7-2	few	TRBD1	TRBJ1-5	CASSLGGGRNQPQHF	TGTGCCAGCAGCTTAGGAGGGGGCAGGAATCAGCCCCAGCATTTT
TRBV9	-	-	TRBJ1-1	CASSVLSVDTEAFF	TGTGCCAGCAGCGTACTCTCGGTGGACACTGAAGCTTTCTTT
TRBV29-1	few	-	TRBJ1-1	CSVGPPPPANTEAFF	TGCAGCGTTGGACCCCCTCCACCGGCCAACACTGAAGCTTTCTTT
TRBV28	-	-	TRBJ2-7	CASRPTAYEQYF	TGTGCCAGCAGACCTACAGCCTACGAGCAGTACTTC
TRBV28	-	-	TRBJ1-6	CASEGRINSPLHF	TGTGCCAGCGAGGGACGGATCAATTCACCCCTCCACTTT
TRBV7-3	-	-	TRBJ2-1	CASSLQGRGSYNEQFF	TGTGCCAGCAGCTTACAGGGCAGGGGTTCATACAATGAGCAGTTCTTC
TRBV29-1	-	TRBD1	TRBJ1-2	CSVKQGNRGYTF	TGCAGCGTAAAACAGGGGAATCGTGGCTACACCTTC
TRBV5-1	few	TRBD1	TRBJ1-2	CASSLAVDRPSVYGYTF	TGCGCCAGCAGCTTGGCCGTGGACAGGCCCTCGGTCTATGGCTACACCTTC
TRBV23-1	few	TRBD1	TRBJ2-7	CASTPRGRGQDEQYF	TGCGCCAGCACCCCTCGAGGCAGGGGGCAAGACGAGCAGTACTTC
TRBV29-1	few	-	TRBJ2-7	CSVGSQPYEQYF	TGCAGCGTTGGTTCACAGCCCTACGAGCAGTACTTC
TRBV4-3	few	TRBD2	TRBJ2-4	CASSQEILAGAGGNIQYF	TGCGCCAGCAGCCAAGAGATTCTAGCGGGGGCCGGGGGAAACATTCAGTACTTC
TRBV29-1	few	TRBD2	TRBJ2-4	CSAAISGRGNIQYF	TGCAGCGCCGCAATTAGCGGGAGGGGAAACATTCAGTACTTC
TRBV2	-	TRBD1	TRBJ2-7	CASIPGQGPTYEQYF	TGTGCCAGCATCCCTGGACAGGGCCCGACCTACGAGCAGTACTTC
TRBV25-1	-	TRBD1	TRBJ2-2	CASSDGQGYTGELFF	TGTGCCAGCAGTGATGGACAGGGGTACACCGGGGAGCTGTTTTTT
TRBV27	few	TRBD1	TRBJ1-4	CASSPSTGANEKLFF	TGTGCCAGCAGTCCTTCGACAGGGGCTAATGAAAAACTGTTTTTT